What follows is one TCR beta chain and its context. Its antigen is currently unknown. This entry belongs to a study of blood T cells in healthy people across ages. Study results and limitations: Long-lived donors carried more naive CD4+ cells and greater diversity than aged donors.

This CDR3 region has 13 residues. Deletions cut 6 bases from V and 0 bases from J, with 11 bases between. Germline lookup yields CDR1 DFQATT and CDR2 SNEGSKA (reference sequence). A second PCR, run for about 6 to 12 cycles, used a sample-barcoded 5' primer plus a J-beta primer mix. The template-switch adaptor was a 5' adaptor with 12 random nucleotides. It tagged each cDNA molecule. TCRdb re-called the 5' RACE reads through MiXCR, storing one row per CDR3 protein. The data show approximately 790,000 distinct CDR3 sequences, 55% to 65% seen once. Per sample, extraction of total RNA gave at least 6 micrograms in every case.

This TCR derives from a man aged 25-40 years in good health. The rearrangement links TRBV20-1 to TRBJ1-1; tentative D call: TRBD1 (5 bases). What was sequenced was blood. CDR3 sequence: CSAETDLNTEAFF. The DNA of the CDR3 is TGCAGTGCGGAGACAGACCTGAACACTGAAGCTTTCTTT.